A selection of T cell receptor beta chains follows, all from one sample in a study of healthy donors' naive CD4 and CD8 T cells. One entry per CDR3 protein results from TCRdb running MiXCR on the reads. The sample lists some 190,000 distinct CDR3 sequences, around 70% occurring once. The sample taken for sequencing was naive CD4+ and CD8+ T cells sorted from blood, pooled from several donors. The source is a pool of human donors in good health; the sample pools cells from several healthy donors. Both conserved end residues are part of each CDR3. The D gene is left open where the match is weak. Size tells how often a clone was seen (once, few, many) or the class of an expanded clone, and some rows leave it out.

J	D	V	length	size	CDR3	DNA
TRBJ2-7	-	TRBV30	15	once	CAGSFSAFSPYEQYF	TGTGCCGGGTCCTTTTCCGCTTTTTCTCCCTACGAGCAGTACTTC
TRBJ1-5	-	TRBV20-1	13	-	CSAGGGGHRPQHF	TGCAGTGCGGGTGGTGGGGGTCACCGGCCCCAGCATTTT
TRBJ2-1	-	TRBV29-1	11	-	CSVDRVNEQFF	TGCAGCGTTGATAGGGTCAATGAGCAGTTCTTC
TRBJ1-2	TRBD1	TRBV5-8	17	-	CASSLLPGTGYNYGYTF	TGTGCCAGCAGCTTGCTCCCCGGGACAGGGTACAACTATGGCTACACCTTC
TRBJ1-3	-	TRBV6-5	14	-	CASSYDRTGNTIYF	TGTGCCAGCAGTTACGACAGGACTGGAAACACCATATATTTT
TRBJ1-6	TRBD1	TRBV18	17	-	CASSTDRRGDYNSPLHF	TGTGCCAGCTCAACGGACAGGAGGGGGGACTATAATTCACCCCTCCACTTT
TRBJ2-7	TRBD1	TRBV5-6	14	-	CASSLQGASYEQYF	TGTGCCAGCAGCTTACAGGGGGCTTCCTACGAGCAGTACTTC
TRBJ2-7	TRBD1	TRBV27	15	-	CASSLTGTGGYEQYF	TGTGCCAGCAGTTTAACGGGGACAGGAGGCTACGAGCAGTACTTC
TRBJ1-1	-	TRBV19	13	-	CASSIALNTEAFF	TGTGCCAGTAGTATAGCCCTGAACACTGAAGCTTTCTTT
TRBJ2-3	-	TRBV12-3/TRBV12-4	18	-	CASSPRVSSSLGTDTQYF	TGTGCCAGCAGTCCCCGGGTGTCGAGTAGCCTCGGGACAGATACGCAGTATTTT
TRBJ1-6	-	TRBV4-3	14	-	CASSQELTWSPLHF	TGCGCCAGCAGCCAAGAACTTACTTGGTCACCCCTCCACTTT
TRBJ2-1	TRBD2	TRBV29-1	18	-	CSVEGLAGGESSYNEQFF	TGCAGCGTTGAAGGACTAGCGGGAGGGGAGAGCTCCTACAATGAGCAGTTCTTC
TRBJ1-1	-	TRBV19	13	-	CASSITDNTEAFF	TGTGCCAGTAGTATAACGGATAACACTGAAGCTTTCTTT
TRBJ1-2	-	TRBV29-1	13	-	CSVGDRPNYGYTF	TGCAGCGTTGGAGACCGTCCCAACTATGGCTACACCTTC
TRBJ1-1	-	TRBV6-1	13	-	CASSERRYTEAFF	TGTGCCAGCAGTGAACGGCGGTACACTGAAGCTTTCTTT
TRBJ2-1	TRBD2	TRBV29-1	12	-	CSVVEGGHEQFF	TGCAGCGTTGTTGAGGGAGGGCATGAGCAGTTCTTC
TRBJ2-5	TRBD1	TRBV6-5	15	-	CASSYGAGGRETQYF	TGTGCCAGCAGTTACGGGGCAGGGGGTCGGGAGACCCAGTACTTC
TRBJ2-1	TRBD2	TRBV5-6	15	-	CASSLVGRADNEQFF	TGTGCCAGCAGCTTGGTCGGGAGGGCCGACAATGAGCAGTTCTTC
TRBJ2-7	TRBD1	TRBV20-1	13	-	CSARGDRDYEQYF	TGCAGTGCTAGAGGGGACAGGGACTACGAGCAGTACTTC
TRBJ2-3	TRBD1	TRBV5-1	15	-	CASSHTGGAMNTQYF	TGCGCCAGCAGCCACACAGGGGGCGCAATGAATACGCAGTATTTT
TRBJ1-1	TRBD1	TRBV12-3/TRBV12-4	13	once	CASNRQGFTEAFF	TGTGCCAGCAATCGACAGGGGTTCACTGAAGCTTTCTTT
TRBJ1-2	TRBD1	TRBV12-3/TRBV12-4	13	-	CASSKRTGAGYTF	TGTGCCAGCAGTAAGAGGACAGGGGCCGGCTACACCTTC
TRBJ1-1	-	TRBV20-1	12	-	CSARNLNTEAFF	TGCAGTGCTAGAAACCTGAACACTGAAGCTTTCTTT
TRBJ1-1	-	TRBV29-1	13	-	CSVEARPTTEAFF	TGCAGCGTAGAGGCAAGGCCGACCACTGAAGCTTTCTTT
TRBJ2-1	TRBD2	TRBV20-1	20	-	CSALNRPGLAGWLSYNEQFF	TGCAGTGCCTTAAACCGACCGGGACTAGCGGGATGGCTCTCCTACAATGAGCAGTTCTTC
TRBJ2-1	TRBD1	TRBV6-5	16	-	CASSYLPGQGGNEQFF	TGTGCCAGCAGTTACTTGCCGGGACAGGGAGGTAATGAGCAGTTCTTC
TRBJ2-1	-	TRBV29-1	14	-	CSVYRGIGRNEQFF	TGCAGCGTGTATAGGGGGATTGGGAGAAATGAGCAGTTCTTC
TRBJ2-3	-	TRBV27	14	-	CASSPRAGTDTQYF	TGTGCCAGCAGTCCTAGGGCGGGCACAGATACGCAGTATTTT
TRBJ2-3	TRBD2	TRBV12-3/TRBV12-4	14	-	CASQTSGTADTQYF	TGTGCCAGCCAGACTAGCGGGACGGCAGATACGCAGTATTTT
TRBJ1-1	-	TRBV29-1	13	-	CSVEDMVKGEAFF	TGCAGCGTTGAAGATATGGTGAAAGGTGAAGCTTTCTTT